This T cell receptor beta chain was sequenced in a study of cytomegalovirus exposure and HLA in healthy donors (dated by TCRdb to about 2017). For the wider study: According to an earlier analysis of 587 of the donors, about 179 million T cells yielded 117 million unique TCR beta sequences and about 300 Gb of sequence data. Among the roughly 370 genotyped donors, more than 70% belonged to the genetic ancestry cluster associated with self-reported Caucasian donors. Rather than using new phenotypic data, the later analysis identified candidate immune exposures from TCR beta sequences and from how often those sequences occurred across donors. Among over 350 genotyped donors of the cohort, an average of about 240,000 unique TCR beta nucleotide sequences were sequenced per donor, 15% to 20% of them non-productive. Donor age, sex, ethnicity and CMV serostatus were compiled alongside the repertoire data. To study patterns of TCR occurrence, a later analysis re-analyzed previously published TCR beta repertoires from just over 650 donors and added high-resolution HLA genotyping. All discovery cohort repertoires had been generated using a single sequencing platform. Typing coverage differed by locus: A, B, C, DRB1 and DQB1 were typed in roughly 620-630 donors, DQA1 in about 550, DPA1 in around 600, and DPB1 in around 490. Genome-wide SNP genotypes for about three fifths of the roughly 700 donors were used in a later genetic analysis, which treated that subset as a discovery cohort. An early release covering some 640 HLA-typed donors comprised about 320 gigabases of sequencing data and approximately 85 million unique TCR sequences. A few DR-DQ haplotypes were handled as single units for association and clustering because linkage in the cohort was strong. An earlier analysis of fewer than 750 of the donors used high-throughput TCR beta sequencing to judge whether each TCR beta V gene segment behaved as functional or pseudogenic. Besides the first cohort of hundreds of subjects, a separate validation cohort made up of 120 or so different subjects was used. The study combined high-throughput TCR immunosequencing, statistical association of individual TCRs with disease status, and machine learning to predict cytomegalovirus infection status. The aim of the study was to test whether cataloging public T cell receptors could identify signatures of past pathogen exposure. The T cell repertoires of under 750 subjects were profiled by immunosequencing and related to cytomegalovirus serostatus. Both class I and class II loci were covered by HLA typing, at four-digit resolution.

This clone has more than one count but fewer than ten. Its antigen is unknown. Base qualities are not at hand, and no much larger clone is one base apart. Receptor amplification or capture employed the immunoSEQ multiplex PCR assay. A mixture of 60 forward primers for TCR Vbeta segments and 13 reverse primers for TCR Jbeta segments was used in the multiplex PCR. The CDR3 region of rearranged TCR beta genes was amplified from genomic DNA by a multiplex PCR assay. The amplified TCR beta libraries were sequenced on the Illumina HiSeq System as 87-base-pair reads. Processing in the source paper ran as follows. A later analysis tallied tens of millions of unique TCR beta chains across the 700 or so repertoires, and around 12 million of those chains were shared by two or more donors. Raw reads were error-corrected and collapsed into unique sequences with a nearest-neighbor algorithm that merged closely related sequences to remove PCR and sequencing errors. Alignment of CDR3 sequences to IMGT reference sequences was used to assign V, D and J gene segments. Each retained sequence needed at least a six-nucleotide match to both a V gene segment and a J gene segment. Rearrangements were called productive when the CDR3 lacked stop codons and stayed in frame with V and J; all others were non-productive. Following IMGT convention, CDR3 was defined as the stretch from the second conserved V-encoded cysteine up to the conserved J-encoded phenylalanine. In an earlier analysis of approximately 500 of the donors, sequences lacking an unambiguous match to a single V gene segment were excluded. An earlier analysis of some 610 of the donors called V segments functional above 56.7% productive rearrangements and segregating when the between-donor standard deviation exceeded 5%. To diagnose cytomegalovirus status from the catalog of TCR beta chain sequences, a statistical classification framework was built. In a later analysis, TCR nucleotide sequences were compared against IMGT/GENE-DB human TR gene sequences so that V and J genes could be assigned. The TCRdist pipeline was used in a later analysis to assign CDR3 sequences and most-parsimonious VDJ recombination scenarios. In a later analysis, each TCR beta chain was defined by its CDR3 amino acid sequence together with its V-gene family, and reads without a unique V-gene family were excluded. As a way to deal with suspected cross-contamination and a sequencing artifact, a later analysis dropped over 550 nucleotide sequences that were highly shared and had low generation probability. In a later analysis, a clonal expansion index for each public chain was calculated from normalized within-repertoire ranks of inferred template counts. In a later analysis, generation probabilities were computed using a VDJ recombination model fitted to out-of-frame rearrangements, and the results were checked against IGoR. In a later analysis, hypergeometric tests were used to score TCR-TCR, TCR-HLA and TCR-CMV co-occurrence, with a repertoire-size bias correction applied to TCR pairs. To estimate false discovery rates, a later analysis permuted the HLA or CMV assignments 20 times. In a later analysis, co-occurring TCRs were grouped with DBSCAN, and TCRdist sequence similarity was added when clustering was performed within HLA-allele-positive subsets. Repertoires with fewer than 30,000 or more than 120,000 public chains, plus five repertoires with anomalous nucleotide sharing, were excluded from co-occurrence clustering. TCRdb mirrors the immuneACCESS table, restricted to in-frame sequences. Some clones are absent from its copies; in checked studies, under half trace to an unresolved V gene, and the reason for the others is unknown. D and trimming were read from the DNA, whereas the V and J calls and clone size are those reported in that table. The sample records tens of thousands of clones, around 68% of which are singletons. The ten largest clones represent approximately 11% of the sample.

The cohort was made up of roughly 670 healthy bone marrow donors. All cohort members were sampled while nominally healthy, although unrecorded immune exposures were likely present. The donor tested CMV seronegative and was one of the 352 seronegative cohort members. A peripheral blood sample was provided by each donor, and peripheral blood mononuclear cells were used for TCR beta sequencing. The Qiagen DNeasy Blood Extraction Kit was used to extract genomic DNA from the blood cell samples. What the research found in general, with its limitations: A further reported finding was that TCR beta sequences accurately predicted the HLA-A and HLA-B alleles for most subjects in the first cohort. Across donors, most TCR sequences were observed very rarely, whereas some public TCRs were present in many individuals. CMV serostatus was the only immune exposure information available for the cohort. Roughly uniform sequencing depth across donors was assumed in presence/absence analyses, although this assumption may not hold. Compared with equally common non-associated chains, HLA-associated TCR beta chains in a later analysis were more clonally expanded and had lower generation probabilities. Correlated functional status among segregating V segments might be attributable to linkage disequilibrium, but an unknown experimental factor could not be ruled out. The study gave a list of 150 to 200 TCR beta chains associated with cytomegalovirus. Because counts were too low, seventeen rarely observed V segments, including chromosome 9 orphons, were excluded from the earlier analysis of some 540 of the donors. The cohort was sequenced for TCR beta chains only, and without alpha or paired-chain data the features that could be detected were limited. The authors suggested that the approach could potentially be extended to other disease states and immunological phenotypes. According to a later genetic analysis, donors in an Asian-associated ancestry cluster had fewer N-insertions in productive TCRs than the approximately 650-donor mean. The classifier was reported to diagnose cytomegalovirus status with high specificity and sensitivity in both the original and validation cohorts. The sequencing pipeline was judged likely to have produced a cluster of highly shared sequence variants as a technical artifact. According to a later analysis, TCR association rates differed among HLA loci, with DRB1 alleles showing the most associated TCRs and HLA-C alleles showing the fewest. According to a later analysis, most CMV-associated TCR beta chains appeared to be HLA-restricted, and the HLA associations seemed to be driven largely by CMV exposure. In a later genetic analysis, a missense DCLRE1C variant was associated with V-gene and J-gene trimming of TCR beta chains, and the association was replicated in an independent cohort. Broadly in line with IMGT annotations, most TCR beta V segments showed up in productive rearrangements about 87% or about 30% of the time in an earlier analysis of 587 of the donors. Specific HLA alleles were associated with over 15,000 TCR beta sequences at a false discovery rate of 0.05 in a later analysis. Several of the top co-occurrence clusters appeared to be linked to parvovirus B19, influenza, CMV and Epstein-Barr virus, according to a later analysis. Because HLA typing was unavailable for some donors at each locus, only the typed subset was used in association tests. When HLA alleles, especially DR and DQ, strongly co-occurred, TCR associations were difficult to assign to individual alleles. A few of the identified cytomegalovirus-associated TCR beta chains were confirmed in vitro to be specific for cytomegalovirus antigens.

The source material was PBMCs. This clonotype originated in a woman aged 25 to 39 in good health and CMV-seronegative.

This receptor carries the CDR3 CASSLGTAFQVDTEAFF. The nucleotide sequence is given as TGTGCCAGCAGCTTGGGGACAGCCTTTCAGGTGGACACTGAAGCTTTCTTT. Here the chain combines TRBV11-1 and TRBJ1-1; 7 junctional bases match TRBD1. CDR1 SGHAT and CDR2 FQDESV were looked up in the germline V gene (reference sequence). Trimming takes 3 bases off V and 3 bases off J; junction bases not matched to a gene: 13. CDR3 length: 17 amino acids, cysteine to phenylalanine. The retained sequence is limited to the CDR3, 51 bases, with the frame set at the first base.